This T cell receptor beta chain comes out of a study of monozygotic twins with inflammatory bowel disease. Study-wide results and limits: Clonotype sharing was lower in IBD patients than healthy twins, most markedly with disease activity. Varied immunosuppressive treatments among patients may have increased repertoire variability.

Using TCRalpha and TCRbeta cDNA, the researchers carried out two nested PCRs that lasted around 15 and 9 cycles. TCRdb reprocessed the 5' RACE reads and reports one entry per CDR3 protein, with no DNA. The sample includes some 440,000 distinct CDR3 sequences. CDR3 length: 15 amino acids. The V gene's germline CDR1 is MDHEN and CDR2 SYDVKM. Without any T cell sorting, total RNA was isolated from whole blood. To note about this clonotype: Its matching antigen is unknown.

This clonotype was obtained from a human donor with ulcerative colitis or Crohn's disease, or a healthy co-twin of an affected twin (not recorded which). J is TRBJ1-1 and V is TRBV28; TCRdb outputs TRBD1, but without DNA this stays unchecked. Sequenced material: blood. CDR3 region: CASLWGAPGNTEAFF.